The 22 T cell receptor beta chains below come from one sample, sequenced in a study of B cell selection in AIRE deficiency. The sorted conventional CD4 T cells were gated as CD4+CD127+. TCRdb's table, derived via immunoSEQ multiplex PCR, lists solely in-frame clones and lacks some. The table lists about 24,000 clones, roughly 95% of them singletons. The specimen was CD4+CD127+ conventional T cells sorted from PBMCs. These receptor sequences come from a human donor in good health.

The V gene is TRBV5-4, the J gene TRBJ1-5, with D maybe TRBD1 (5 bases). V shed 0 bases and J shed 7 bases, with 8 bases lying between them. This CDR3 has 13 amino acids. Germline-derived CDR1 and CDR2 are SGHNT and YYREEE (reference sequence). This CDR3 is CASSLDTGQPQHF. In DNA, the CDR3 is TGTGCCAGCAGCTTGGACACAGGCCAGCCCCAGCATTTT.

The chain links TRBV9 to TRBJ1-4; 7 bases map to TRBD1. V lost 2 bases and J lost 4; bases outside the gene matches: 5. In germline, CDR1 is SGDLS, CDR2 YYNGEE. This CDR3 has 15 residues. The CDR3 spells CASSVGGQNNEKLFF. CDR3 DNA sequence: TGTGCCAGCAGCGTGGGGGGACAGAATAATGAAAAACTGTTTTTT.

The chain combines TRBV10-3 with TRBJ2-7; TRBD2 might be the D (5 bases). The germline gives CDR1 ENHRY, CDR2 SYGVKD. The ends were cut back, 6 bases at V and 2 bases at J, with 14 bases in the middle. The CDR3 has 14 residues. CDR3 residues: CAIRDTGNTYEQYF. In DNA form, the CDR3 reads TGTGCCATCAGAGATACCGGGAATACCTACGAGCAGTACTTC.

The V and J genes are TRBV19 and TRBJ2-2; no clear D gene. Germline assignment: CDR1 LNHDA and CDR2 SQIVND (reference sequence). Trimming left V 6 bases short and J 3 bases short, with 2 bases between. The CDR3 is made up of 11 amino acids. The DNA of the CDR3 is TGTGCCAGTAGCCACACCGGGGAGCTGTTTTTT. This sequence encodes CASSHTGELFF.

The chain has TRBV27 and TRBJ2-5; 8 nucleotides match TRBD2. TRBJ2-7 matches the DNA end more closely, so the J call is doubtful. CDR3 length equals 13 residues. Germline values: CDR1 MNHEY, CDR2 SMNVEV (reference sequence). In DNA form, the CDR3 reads TGTGCCAGCAGTCCCCTCGGGGGGGACGAGCAGTACTTC. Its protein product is CASSPLGGDEQYF.

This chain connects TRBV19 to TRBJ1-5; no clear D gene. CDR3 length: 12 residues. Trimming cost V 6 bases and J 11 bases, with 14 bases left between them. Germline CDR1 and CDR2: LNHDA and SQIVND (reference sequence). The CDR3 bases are TGTGCCAGTAGCCCTGGAGCGAGGGCCCAGCATTTT. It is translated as CASSPGARAQHF.

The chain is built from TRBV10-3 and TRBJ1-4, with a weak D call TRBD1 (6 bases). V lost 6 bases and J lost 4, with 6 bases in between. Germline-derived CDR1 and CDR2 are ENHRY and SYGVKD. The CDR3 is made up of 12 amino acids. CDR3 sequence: CAIRDSNEKLFF. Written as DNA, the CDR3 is TGTGCCATCAGGGACAGTAATGAAAAACTGTTTTTT.

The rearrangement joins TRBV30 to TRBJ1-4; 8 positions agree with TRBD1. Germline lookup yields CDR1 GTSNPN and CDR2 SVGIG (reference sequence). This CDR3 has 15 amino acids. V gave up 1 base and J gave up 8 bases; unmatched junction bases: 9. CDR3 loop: CAWSDSGGPAEKLFF. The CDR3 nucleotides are TGTGCCTGGAGTGATTCAGGGGGCCCCGCCGAAAAACTGTTTTTT.

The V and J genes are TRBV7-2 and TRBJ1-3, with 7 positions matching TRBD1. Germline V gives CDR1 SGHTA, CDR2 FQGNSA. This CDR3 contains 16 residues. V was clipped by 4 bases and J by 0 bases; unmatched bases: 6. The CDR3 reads CASSSGTAISGNTIYF. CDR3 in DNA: TGTGCCAGCAGCTCCGGGACAGCCATCTCTGGAAACACCATATATTTT.

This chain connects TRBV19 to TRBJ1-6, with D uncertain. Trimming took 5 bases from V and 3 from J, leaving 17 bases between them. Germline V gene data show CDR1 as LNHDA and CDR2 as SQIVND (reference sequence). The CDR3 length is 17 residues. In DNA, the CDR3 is TGTGCCAGTAGTGAGCGGTCCGGCGGCGGCTATAATTCACCCCTCCACTTT. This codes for CASSERSGGGYNSPLHF.

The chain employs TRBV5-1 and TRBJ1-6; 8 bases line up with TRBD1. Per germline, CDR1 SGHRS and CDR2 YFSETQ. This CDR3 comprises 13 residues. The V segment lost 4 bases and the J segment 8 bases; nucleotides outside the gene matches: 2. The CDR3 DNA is TGCGCCAGCAGCATGGACAGGGATTCACCCCTCCACTTT. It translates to CASSMDRDSPLHF. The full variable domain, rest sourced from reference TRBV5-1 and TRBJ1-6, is KAGVTQTPRYLIKTRGQQVTLSCSPISGHRSVSWYQQTPGQGLQFLFEYFSETQRNKGNFPGRFSGRQFSNSRSEMNVSTLELGDSALYLCASSMDRDSPLHFGNGTRLTVT.

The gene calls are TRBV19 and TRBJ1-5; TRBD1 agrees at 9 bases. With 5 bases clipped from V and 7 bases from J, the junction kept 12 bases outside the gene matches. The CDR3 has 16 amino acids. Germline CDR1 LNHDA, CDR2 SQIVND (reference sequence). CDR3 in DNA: TGTGCCAGTAGTCCAGGGACAGGGAGGGTTGGACAGCCCCAGCATTTT. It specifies CASSPGTGRVGQPQHF.

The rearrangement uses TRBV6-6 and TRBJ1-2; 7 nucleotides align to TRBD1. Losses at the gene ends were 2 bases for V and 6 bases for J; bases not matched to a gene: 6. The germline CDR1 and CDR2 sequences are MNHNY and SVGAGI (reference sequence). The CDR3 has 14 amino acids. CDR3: CASSYRGQVDGYTF. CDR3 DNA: TGTGCCAGCAGTTACAGGGGGCAAGTAGATGGCTACACCTTC.

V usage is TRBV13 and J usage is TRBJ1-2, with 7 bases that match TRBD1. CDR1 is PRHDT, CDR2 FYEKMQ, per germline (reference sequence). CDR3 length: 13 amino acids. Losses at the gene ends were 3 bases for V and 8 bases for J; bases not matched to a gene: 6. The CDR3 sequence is CASSLGSRGGYTF. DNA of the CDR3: TGTGCCAGCAGCTTGGGGTCCAGGGGGGGCTACACCTTC.

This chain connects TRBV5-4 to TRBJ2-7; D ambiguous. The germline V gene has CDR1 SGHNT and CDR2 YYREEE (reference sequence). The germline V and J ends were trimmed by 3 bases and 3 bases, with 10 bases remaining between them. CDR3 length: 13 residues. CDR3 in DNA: TGTGCCAGCAGCTCGACCGCCGGCTACGAGCAGTACTTC. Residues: CASSSTAGYEQYF.

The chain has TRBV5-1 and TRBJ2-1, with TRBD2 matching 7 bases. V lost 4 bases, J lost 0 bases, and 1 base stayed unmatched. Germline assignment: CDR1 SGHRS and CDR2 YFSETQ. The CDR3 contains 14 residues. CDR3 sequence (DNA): TGCGCCAGCAGCCCGGGGGGCTCCTACAATGAGCAGTTCTTC. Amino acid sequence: CASSPGGSYNEQFF.

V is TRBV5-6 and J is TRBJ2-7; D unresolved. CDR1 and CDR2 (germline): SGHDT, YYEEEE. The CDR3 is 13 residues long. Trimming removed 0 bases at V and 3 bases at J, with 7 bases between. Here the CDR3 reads CASSLATLYEQYF. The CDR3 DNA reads TGTGCCAGCAGCTTGGCAACCCTCTACGAGCAGTACTTC. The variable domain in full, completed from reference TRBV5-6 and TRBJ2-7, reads DAGVTQSPTHLIKTRGQQVTLRCSPKSGHDTVSWYQQALGQGPQFIFQYYEEEERQRGNFPDRFSGHQFPNYSSELNVNALLLGDSALYLCASSLATLYEQYFGPGTRLTVT.

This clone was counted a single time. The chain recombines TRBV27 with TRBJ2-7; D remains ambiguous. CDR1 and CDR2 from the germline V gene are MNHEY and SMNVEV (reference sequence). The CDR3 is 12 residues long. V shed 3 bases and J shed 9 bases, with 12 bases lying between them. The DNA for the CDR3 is TGTGCCAGCAGTTTGGTCGGGCACGCGCAGTACTTC. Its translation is CASSLVGHAQYF.

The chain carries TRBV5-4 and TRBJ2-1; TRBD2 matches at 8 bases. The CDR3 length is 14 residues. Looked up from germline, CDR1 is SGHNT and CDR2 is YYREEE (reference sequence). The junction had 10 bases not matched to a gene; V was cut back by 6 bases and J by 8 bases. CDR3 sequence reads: CASTSGGRSDEQFF. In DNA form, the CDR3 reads TGTGCCAGCACCTCGGGGGGGCGGAGCGATGAGCAGTTCTTC.

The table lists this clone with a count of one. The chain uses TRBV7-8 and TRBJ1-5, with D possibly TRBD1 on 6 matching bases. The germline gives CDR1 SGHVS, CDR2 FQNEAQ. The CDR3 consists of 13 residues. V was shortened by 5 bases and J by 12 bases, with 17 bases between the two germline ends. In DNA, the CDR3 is TGTGCCAGCAGCCCCGAACGGGGGCAAGTCCAGCATTTT. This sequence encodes CASSPERGQVQHF. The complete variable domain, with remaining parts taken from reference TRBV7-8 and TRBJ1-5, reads GAGVSQSPRYKVAKRGQDVALRCDPISGHVSLFWYQQALGQGPEFLTYFQNEAQLDKSGLPSDRFFAERPEGSVSTLKIQRTQQEDSAVYLCASSPERGQVQHFGDGTRLSIL.

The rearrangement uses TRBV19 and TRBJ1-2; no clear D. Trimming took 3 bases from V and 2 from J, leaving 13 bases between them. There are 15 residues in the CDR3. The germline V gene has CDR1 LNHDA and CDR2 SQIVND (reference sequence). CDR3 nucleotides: TGTGCCAGTAGTATGGGAAGCCTCCACAACTATGGCTACACCTTC. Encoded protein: CASSMGSLHNYGYTF.

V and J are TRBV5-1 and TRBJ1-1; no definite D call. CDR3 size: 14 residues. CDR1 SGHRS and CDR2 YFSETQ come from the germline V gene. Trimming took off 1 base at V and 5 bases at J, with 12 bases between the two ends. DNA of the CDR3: TGCGCCAGCAGCTTGCAGGTCCTAGGAACTGAAGCTTTCTTT. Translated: CASSLQVLGTEAFF.